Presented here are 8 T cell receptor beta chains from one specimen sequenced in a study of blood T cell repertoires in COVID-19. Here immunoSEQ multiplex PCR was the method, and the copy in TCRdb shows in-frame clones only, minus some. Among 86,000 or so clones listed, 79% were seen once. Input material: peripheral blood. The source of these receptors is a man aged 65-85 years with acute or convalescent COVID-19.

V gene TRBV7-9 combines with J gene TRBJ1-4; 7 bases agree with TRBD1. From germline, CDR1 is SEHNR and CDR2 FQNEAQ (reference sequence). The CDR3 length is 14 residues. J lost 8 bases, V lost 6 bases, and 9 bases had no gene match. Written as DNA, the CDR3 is TGTGCCAGCAGACCTAGGACAGGACAAGAAAAACTGTTTTTT. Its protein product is CASRPRTGQEKLFF.

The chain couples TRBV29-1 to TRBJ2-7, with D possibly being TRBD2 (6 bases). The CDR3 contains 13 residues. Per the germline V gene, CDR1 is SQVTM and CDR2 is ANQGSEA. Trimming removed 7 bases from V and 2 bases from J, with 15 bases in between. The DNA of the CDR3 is TGCAGCGCCCTGGAGGGTAGGACCTACGAGCAGTACTTC. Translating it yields CSALEGRTYEQYF.

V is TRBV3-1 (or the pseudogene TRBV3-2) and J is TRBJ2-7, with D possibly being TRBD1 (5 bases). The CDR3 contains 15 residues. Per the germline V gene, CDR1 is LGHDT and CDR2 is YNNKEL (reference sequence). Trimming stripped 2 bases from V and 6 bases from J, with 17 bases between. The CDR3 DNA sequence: TGTGCCAGCAGCCAATTCGGGCTAGGGGCTGGCGAGCAGTACTTC. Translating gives CASSQFGLGAGEQYF.

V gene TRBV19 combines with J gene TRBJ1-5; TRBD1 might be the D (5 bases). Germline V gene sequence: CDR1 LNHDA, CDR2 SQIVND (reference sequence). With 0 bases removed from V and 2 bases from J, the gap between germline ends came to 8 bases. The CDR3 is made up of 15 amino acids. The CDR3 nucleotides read TGTGCCAGTAGTATAGAGTCAGGGCGCAATCAGCCCCAGCATTTT. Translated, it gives CASSIESGRNQPQHF.

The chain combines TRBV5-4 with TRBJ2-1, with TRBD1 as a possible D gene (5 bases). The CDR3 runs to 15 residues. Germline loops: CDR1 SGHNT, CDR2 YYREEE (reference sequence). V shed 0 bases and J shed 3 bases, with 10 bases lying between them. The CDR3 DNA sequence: TGTGCCAGCAGCTTGGCCCAGGGAATCTACAATGAGCAGTTCTTC. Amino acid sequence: CASSLAQGIYNEQFF.

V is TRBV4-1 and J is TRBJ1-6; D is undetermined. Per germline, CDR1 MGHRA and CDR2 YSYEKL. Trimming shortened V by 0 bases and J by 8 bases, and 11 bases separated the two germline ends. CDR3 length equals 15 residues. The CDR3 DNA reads TGCGCCAGCAGCCAAGATCGGCGGTCGGATTCACCCCTCCACTTT. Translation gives CASSQDRRSDSPLHF.

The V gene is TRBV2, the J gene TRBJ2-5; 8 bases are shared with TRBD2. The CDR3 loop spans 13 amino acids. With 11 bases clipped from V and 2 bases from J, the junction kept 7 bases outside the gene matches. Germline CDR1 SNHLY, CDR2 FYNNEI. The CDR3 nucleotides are TGTGCCTCCAACCAGCGGGGGCAAGAGACCCAGTACTTC. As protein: CASNQRGQETQYF.

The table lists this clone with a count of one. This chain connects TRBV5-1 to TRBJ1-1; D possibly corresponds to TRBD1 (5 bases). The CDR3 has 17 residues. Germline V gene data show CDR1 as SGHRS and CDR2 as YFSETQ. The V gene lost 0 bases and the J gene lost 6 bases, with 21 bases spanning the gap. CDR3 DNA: TGCGCCAGCAGCTTGGAACTCGGGGGAGGCCGAAGGCCTGAAGCTTTCTTT. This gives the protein CASSLELGGGRRPEAFF. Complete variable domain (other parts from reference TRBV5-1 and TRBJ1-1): KAGVTQTPRYLIKTRGQQVTLSCSPISGHRSVSWYQQTPGQGLQFLFEYFSETQRNKGNFPGRFSGRQFSNSRSEMNVSTLELGDSALYLCASSLELGGGRRPEAFFGQGTRLTVV.